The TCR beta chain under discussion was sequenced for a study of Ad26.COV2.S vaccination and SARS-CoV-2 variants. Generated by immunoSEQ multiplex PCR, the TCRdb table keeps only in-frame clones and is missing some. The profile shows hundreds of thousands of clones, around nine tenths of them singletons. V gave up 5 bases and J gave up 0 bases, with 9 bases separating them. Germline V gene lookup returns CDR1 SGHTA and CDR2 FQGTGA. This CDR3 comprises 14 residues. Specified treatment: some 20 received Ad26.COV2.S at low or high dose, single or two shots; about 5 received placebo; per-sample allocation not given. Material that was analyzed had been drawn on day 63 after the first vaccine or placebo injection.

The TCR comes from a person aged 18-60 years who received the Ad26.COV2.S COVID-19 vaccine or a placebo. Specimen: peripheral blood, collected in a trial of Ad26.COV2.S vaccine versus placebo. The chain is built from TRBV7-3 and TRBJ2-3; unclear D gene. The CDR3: CASSPLTSTDTQYF. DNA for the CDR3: TGTGCCAGCAGCCCTCTAACTAGCACAGATACGCAGTATTTT.